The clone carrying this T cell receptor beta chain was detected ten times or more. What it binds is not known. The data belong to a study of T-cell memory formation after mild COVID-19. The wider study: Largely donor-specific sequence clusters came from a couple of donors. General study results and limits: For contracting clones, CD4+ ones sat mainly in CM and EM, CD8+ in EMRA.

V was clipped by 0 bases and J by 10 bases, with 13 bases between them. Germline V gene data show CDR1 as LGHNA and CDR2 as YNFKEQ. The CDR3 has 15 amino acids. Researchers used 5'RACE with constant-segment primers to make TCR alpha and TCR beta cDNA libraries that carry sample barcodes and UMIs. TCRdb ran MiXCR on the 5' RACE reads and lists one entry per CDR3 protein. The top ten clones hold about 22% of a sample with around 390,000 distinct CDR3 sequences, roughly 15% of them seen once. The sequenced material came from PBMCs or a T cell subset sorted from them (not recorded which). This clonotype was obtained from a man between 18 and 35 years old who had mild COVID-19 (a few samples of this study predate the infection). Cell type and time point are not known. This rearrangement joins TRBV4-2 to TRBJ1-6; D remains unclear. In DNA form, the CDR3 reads TGTGCCAGCAGCCAAGAATATCTTAGTGTGTCACCCCTCCACTTT. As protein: CASSQEYLSVSPLHF.